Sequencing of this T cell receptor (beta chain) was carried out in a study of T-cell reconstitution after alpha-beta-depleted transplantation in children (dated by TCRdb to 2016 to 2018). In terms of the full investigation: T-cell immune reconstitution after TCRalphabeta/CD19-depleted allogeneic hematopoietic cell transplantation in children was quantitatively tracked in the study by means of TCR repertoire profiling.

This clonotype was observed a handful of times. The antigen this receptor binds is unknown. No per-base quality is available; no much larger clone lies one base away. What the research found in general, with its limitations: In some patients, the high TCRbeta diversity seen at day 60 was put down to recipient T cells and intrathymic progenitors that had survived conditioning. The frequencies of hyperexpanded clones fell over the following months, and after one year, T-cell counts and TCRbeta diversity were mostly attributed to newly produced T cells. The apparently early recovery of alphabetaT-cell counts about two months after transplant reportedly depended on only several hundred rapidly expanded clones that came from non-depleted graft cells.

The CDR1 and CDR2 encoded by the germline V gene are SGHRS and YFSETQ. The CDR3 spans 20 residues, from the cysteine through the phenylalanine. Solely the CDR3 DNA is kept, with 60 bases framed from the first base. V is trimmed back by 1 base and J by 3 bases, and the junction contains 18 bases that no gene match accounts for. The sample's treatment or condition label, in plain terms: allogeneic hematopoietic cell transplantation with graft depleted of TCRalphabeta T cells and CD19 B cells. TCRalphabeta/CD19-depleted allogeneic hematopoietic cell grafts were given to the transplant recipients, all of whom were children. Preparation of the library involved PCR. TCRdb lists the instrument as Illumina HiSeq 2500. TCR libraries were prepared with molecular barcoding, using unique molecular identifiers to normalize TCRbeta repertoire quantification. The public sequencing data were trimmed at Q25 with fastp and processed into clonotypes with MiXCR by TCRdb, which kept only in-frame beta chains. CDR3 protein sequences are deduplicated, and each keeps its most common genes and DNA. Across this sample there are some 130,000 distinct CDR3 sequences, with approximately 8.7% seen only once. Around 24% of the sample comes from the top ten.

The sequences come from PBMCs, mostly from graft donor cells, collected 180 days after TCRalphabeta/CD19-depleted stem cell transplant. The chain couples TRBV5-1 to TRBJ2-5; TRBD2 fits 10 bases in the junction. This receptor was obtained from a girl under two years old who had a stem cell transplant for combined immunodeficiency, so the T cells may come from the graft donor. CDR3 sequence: CASSLYPGEVLLAGKETQYF. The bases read TGCGCCAGCAGCTTGTATCCAGGGGAGGTGTTACTAGCGGGGAAAGAGACCCAGTACTTC. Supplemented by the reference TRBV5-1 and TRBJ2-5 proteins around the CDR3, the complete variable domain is KAGVTQTPRYLIKTRGQQVTLSCSPISGHRSVSWYQQTPGQGLQFLFEYFSETQRNKGNFPGRFSGRQFSNSRSEMNVSTLELGDSALYLCASSLYPGEVLLAGKETQYFGPGTRLLVL.